The T cell receptor beta chain described here comes from a study of blood T cell repertoires in COVID-19. Background on the study: The United States, Italy and Spain provided the acute and convalescent COVID-19 samples.

The assay was immunoSEQ multiplex PCR, and TCRdb's table has in-frame clones only and misses some. The data contain 200,000 to 250,000 clones, 65% to 90% of them singletons. This sequence originates from a woman aged 45-60 years with acute COVID-19. The source material was PBMCs or T cells enriched from blood (not recorded which).

Written as DNA, the CDR3 is TGTGCCAGTCAAAGCGGGAGGGCCGGTGCTACGCAGTATTTT. This encodes CASQSGRAGATQYF. The V gene is TRBV19, the J gene TRBJ2-3; 10 positions match TRBD2. V lost 8 bases to trimming and J lost 8 bases; unmatched junction nucleotides: 10. Germline loops: CDR1 LNHDA, CDR2 SQIVND (reference sequence). CDR3 length: 14 amino acids.